A selection of T cell receptor beta chains follows, all from one sample in a study of regulatory T cells in long-lasting Graves disease. Each CDR3 protein is one row after TCRdb ran MiXCR on the multiplex PCR reads. In the table there are roughly 430,000 distinct CDR3 sequences, around 17% of which are singletons. The same sample was also used in a study of T cells in Graves' hyperthyroidism and ophthalmopathy.

The specimen was peripheral blood mononuclear cells (PBMCs), collected at new diagnosis, from a patient treated with antithyroid drugs. Receptor source: a woman aged 25 to 45 with Graves disease. CDR3s include the opening cysteine and the closing phenylalanine or tryptophan. Each record gives: clone size, J gene, V gene, D gene, CDR3 DNA, CDR3 protein. The D gene is left open where the match is weak. Rows may omit the clone size; those that give it use once, few, many or a size class.

size: -; J: TRBJ1-2; V: TRBV6-1; D: TRBD1; DNA: TGTGCCACCTCGAGATCCGTGGGACAGGCGAAATATGGCTACACCTTC; CDR3: CATSRSVGQAKYGYTF
size: many; J: TRBJ1-1; V: TRBV10-3; D: -; DNA: TGTGCCATCAGTGACGTCGGACAAGCAACTGAAGCTTTCTTT; CDR3: CAISDVGQATEAFF
size: many; J: TRBJ2-3; V: TRBV30; D: -; DNA: TGTGCCTGGAACCCGGACAGCACAGATACGCAGTATTTT; CDR3: CAWNPDSTDTQYF
size: many; J: TRBJ2-5; V: TRBV20-1; D: -; DNA: TGCAGTGCTATGGCGGGAGAGACCCAGTACTTC; CDR3: CSAMAGETQYF
size: few; J: TRBJ2-3; V: TRBV6-4; D: TRBD2; DNA: TGTGCCAGCAGTGAGCGGGAGAGCACAGATACGCAGTATTTT; CDR3: CASSERESTDTQYF
size: many; J: TRBJ2-1; V: TRBV27; D: TRBD2; DNA: TGTGCCAGCAAGGATATAGCGGGAGGGCTTACGGATGAGCAGTTCTTC; CDR3: CASKDIAGGLTDEQFF
size: -; J: TRBJ1-4; V: TRBV6-2/TRBV6-3; D: -; DNA: TGTGCCAGCAGTGAAGCAGCGGAAAAACTGTTTTTT; CDR3: CASSEAAEKLFF
size: once; J: TRBJ2-2; V: TRBV7-9; D: TRBD2; DNA: TGTGCCAGCAGCTTAGGCGGGACTAGTTACGGGGAGCTGTTTTTT; CDR3: CASSLGGTSYGELFF
size: many; J: TRBJ1-3; V: TRBV29-1; D: -; DNA: TGCAGCGTTGATGGGCAGGATGACACCATATATTTT; CDR3: CSVDGQDDTIYF
size: -; J: TRBJ1-1; V: TRBV5-1; D: -; DNA: TGCGCCAGCAGCCGACGAACAGTCTCTGAAGCTTTCTTT; CDR3: CASSRRTVSEAFF
size: -; J: TRBJ2-1; V: TRBV13; D: TRBD2; DNA: TGTGCCAGCAGCCCCACCGGGACTAGCGGGAGGGCTAGCAATGAGCAGTTCTTC; CDR3: CASSPTGTSGRASNEQFF
size: many; J: TRBJ1-5; V: TRBV29-1; D: -; DNA: TGCAGCGTTGCGGCCCAGGACCGACTTTCGCCCCAGCATTTT; CDR3: CSVAAQDRLSPQHF
size: few; J: TRBJ1-2; V: TRBV19; D: -; DNA: TGTGCCAGTAATTTCGGGGGGCGTCCATATGGCTACACCTTC; CDR3: CASNFGGRPYGYTF
size: -; J: TRBJ1-2; V: TRBV29-1; D: TRBD1; DNA: TGCAGCGCCGACAGGGCTTCTAACTATGGCTACACCTTC; CDR3: CSADRASNYGYTF
size: once; J: TRBJ2-1; V: TRBV7-2; D: -; DNA: TGTGCCAGCAGCTTAGCGGCCTACAATGAGCGGTTCTTC; CDR3: CASSLAAYNERFF
size: many; J: TRBJ2-7; V: TRBV7-2; D: TRBD1; DNA: TGTGCCAGCAGCTTAGCGACAGGGAACTACGAGCAGTACTTC; CDR3: CASSLATGNYEQYF
size: many; J: TRBJ2-4; V: TRBV10-3; D: TRBD2; DNA: TGTGCCATCAGTGCTTCAGGACTAGCGGGAAGCATTCAGTACTTC; CDR3: CAISASGLAGSIQYF
size: many; J: TRBJ1-1; V: TRBV5-1; D: -; DNA: TGCGCCAGCAGCTTAACTCCGGGAAGTAACACTGAAGCTTTCTTT; CDR3: CASSLTPGSNTEAFF
size: -; J: TRBJ2-1; V: TRBV7-9; D: -; DNA: TGTGCCAGCAGCTACACAGGGTCGTATGAGCAGTTCTTC; CDR3: CASSYTGSYEQFF
size: many; J: TRBJ2-7; V: TRBV7-2; D: -; DNA: TGTGCCAGCAGCTTACGCGACCCCCATTGGGAGCAGTACTTC; CDR3: CASSLRDPHWEQYF
size: many; J: TRBJ2-1; V: TRBV12-3/TRBV12-4; D: -; DNA: TGTGCCAGCAGTGGGGGGCTAGCGACCTACAATGAGCAGTTCTTC; CDR3: CASSGGLATYNEQFF
size: -; J: TRBJ2-2; V: TRBV11-2; D: TRBD2; DNA: TGTGCCAGCAGCTTGGTTACGGGGGGCACCGGGGAGCTGTTTTTT; CDR3: CASSLVTGGTGELFF
size: many; J: TRBJ1-1; V: TRBV9; D: -; DNA: TGTGCCAGCAGCGTAGGCCCCCTCCACATCATGAACACTGAAGCTTTCTTT; CDR3: CASSVGPLHIMNTEAFF
size: many; J: TRBJ2-5; V: TRBV27; D: TRBD2; DNA: TGTGCCAGCAGCTACAGACTAGCGGGAGGGCGGGTCGAGACCCAGTACTTC; CDR3: CASSYRLAGGRVETQYF
size: -; J: TRBJ1-4; V: TRBV28; D: -; DNA: TGTGCCAGCAGCGGACTACGAGGGACGGGTGCAACTAATGAAAAACTGTTTTTT; CDR3: CASSGLRGTGATNEKLFF
size: many; J: TRBJ2-7; V: TRBV6-5; D: -; DNA: TGTGCCAGCAGTTTACAGGGTGACTACGAGCAGTACTTC; CDR3: CASSLQGDYEQYF
size: many; J: TRBJ1-3; V: TRBV11-2; D: -; DNA: TGTGCCAGCAGACACCCTTTTAACACCATATATTTT; CDR3: CASRHPFNTIYF
size: -; J: TRBJ2-7; V: TRBV2; D: -; DNA: TGCGCCAGCAGCCCTCACCAAACCGCCACCTACGAGCAGTACTTC; CDR3: CASSPHQTATYEQYF
size: many; J: TRBJ2-7; V: TRBV3-2; D: -; DNA: TGTGCCAGCAGCCAAACGGGACTAGCCTACGAGCAGTACTTC; CDR3: CASSQTGLAYEQYF
size: many; J: TRBJ2-7; V: TRBV6-2/TRBV6-3; D: TRBD2; DNA: TGTGCCAGCAGCCGCACAATGAAACCGGGACTAGCGGGAGTCCTTCTCTACGAGCAGTACTTC; CDR3: CASSRTMKPGLAGVLLYEQYF
size: -; J: TRBJ1-2; V: TRBV6-2/TRBV6-3; D: -; DNA: TGTGCCAGCAGTTCGGGATCCGGCTATGGCTACACCTTC; CDR3: CASSSGSGYGYTF
size: many; J: TRBJ1-1; V: TRBV2; D: -; DNA: TGTGCCAGAGACAGAAACACTGAAGCTTTCTTT; CDR3: CARDRNTEAFF
size: -; J: TRBJ2-4; V: TRBV7-2; D: TRBD2; DNA: TGTGCCAGCAGCCGCGTCAGCGGGAGGGCCGGGGCCAAAAACATTCAGTACTTC; CDR3: CASSRVSGRAGAKNIQYF
size: many; J: TRBJ2-1; V: TRBV20-1; D: -; DNA: TGCAGTGCTAGAGGAGGGGGTCCACCCAATGAGCAGTTCTTC; CDR3: CSARGGGPPNEQFF
size: few; J: TRBJ2-1; V: TRBV11-2; D: TRBD1; DNA: TGTGCCAGCAGCTTAGACCCCGGGGGACAGGAGTACAATGAGCAGTTCTTC; CDR3: CASSLDPGGQEYNEQFF
size: once; J: TRBJ2-7; V: TRBV28; D: TRBD1; DNA: TGTGCCAGCAGTTTCCGGACAGGGAGATCCTACGAGCAGTACTTC; CDR3: CASSFRTGRSYEQYF
size: -; J: TRBJ2-1; V: TRBV5-1; D: -; DNA: TGCGCCAGCGGCTTGAACGGGGACAATGAGCAGTTCTTC; CDR3: CASGLNGDNEQFF
size: many; J: TRBJ2-2; V: TRBV20-1; D: TRBD2; DNA: TGCAGTGCCCACGCCGGGACTAGTAACACCGGGGAGCTGTTTTTT; CDR3: CSAHAGTSNTGELFF
size: -; J: TRBJ1-1; V: TRBV4-3; D: -; DNA: TGCGCCAGCAGCCTTATGCCGACGGCAACGAACACTGAAGCTTTCTTT; CDR3: CASSLMPTATNTEAFF
size: many; J: TRBJ2-3; V: TRBV6-2/TRBV6-3; D: -; DNA: TGTGCCAGCAGTGACGACCGATACCCCCGCACAGATACGCAGTATTTT; CDR3: CASSDDRYPRTDTQYF
size: -; J: TRBJ1-1; V: TRBV12-3/TRBV12-4; D: TRBD1; DNA: TGTGCCAGCAGTTTATTCGGCGGGAGGGGGCGCGGTAGTAACACTGAAGCTTTCTTT; CDR3: CASSLFGGRGRGSNTEAFF
size: many; J: TRBJ1-3; V: TRBV2; D: TRBD1; DNA: TGTGCCAGCAGCGGACAGGGGCCTGCTTCTGGAAACACCATATATTTT; CDR3: CASSGQGPASGNTIYF
size: -; J: TRBJ2-1; V: TRBV19; D: -; DNA: TGTGCTCCCCAAACAATACTAGTCACCTCCTACAATGAGCAGTTCTTC; CDR3: CAPQTILVTSYNEQFF
size: few; J: TRBJ2-6; V: TRBV5-1; D: -; DNA: TGCGCCAGCACCCTGAGGGAGCTTGGGGCCAACGTCCTGACTTTC; CDR3: CASTLRELGANVLTF
size: many; J: TRBJ1-5; V: TRBV12-3/TRBV12-4; D: -; DNA: TGTGCCAGCAGTTTAGCGCGGGGGATTCAGCCCCAGCATTTT; CDR3: CASSLARGIQPQHF
size: -; J: TRBJ2-7; V: TRBV4-3; D: -; DNA: TGCGCCAGCAGCCAAGGCCGGCAGGGCAAGTACGAGCAGTACTTC; CDR3: CASSQGRQGKYEQYF
size: many; J: TRBJ2-1; V: TRBV18; D: -; DNA: TGTGCCAGCTCCCGCCAAACCTATCGCGGTCGCTCCTACAATGAGCAGTTCTTC; CDR3: CASSRQTYRGRSYNEQFF
size: few; J: TRBJ2-5; V: TRBV9; D: -; DNA: TGTGCCAGCAGCGCCCACCTCGCAGTGAAAGAGACCCAGTACTTC; CDR3: CASSAHLAVKETQYF
size: -; J: TRBJ2-5; V: TRBV11-2; D: -; DNA: TGTGCCAGCAGCTTCGCGTGGACAGAGCAAGAGACCCAGTACTTC; CDR3: CASSFAWTEQETQYF
size: many; J: TRBJ2-3; V: TRBV3-1; D: TRBD2; DNA: TGTGCCAGCAGCCCCCGGTGGCTAGCGGCCAGAAGCACAGATACGCAGTATTTT; CDR3: CASSPRWLAARSTDTQYF